This TCR beta chain was sequenced during a study of early T cells in non-severe SARS-CoV-2 infection. Whole-study context: Investigators sequenced bulk RNA drawn from unsorted whole blood, and chains remained unpaired.

Unique molecular identifiers were attached to individual cDNA molecules. MiXCR, applied by TCRdb to the 5' RACE reads, yields one record per CDR3 protein. The data contain 25,000 or so distinct CDR3 sequences, about 2.9% of them singletons. Study-wide results and caveats: Using VDJdb, the matching emphasized anti-spike CD8 responses while missing private and CD4 specificities.

V was trimmed by 3 bases and J by 4 bases, leaving 4 bases between them. Germline loops: CDR1 MNHNS, CDR2 SASEGT. This CDR3 contains 12 residues. Many counts were recorded for this clonotype. The target antigen is unknown. The clonotype was recovered from an adult who was a healthcare worker with PCR-confirmed SARS-CoV-2 infection or an uninfected control (not recorded which). V and J are TRBV6-1 and TRBJ2-1; D is unclear. Sequencing was performed on whole blood. CDR3 sequence (DNA): TGTGCCAGCAGTGATAGATACAATGAGCAGTTCTTC. Translation gives CASSDRYNEQFF.